This T cell receptor beta chain is drawn from a study of T cell changes during pregnancy in multiple sclerosis (dated 2019 in TCRdb). Background on the whole study: Changes in the T cell repertoire over the course of pregnancy were examined in this study in women with multiple sclerosis.

The library was prepared using the immunoSEQ multiplex PCR assay. Held by TCRdb, this immuneACCESS table contains in-frame sequences only and omits some clones. Under half of the omission traces to an unresolved V gene where checked; the cause of the rest is unknown. The table for this sample lists 35,000 to 50,000 clones; more than 85% of them were counted only once. The ten largest clones take up approximately 2% of the sample. CDR1 is given as MDHEN and CDR2 as SYDVKM, both from the germline V gene. Including cysteine and phenylalanine, the CDR3 has 13 amino acids. Only the CDR3 region is kept as DNA, spanning 39 bases read in frame from base 1. The V end loses 2 bases and the J end loses 3 bases, and a stretch of 8 bases separates them. A word on this clone: Its recognized antigen is unknown. The input lacks base qualities; no much larger clone sits a single base away.

The rearranged chain carries TRBV28 and TRBJ2-7; the D gene lacks a confident call. The sample consisted of CD4+ T cells from peripheral blood mononuclear cells, taken after pregnancy. This TCR came from a female donor in good health, enrolled as a control in a pregnancy study. The base sequence is TGTGCCAGCAGTTTACTTGGCGGCTACGAGCAGTACTTC. This translates into CASSLLGGYEQYF.